This note documents a single T cell receptor (beta chain) sequence. The sample originates from a study of blood T cell repertoires in COVID-19. Overall study: PBMCs, B-cell-depleted T cells, or T cells were the source of the cDNA or gDNA that made up the material.

Sequenced by immunoSEQ multiplex PCR; TCRdb stores in-frame clones only, minus some. The sample holds roughly 310,000 clones, 90% seen once. V lost 4 bases to trimming and J lost 6 bases, with 12 bases between them. Germline V gene lookup returns CDR1 SGHKS and CDR2 YYEKEE (reference sequence). The CDR3 is made up of 13 amino acids. What was sequenced was PBMCs or T cells enriched from blood (not recorded which). The receptor comes from a man aged 55 to 70 who had recovered from COVID-19. The rearrangement joins TRBV5-5 to TRBJ2-3, with D unclear. Here the CDR3 DNA reads TGTGCCAGCAGCCGGTCCCGCGAGGATACGCAGTATTTT. Amino acids: CASSRSREDTQYF.